The present entry profiles one T cell receptor beta chain with its context. The data were taken from a study of blood T cell repertoires in COVID-19. Study in general: Researchers got acute and convalescent COVID-19 samples from the United States, Italy and Spain. PBMCs, B-cell-depleted T cells, or T cells provided the cDNA or gDNA that made up the material.

The authors' processing: Quantification of nucleated cells was approximated via reference gene primer amplification. Some clones are missing from TCRdb's copy, which holds only in-frame ones; the method was immunoSEQ multiplex PCR. Clonal size and the V and J genes are those of that table, whereas D and trimming came from the DNA. Counted here are 250,000 to 300,000 clones, approximately 90% occurring once; the ten biggest clones make up about 2.2%. Trimming stripped 4 bases from V and 8 bases from J, with 11 bases between. Germline V lookup: CDR1 MGHDK, CDR2 SYGVNS. The CDR3 extends over 12 amino acids.

The clonotype originates from a woman aged 50 to 60 who had recovered from COVID-19. The sample consisted of peripheral blood. This chain joins TRBV25-1 and TRBJ1-2, with no clear D. The CDR3 nucleotides are TGTGCCAGCAGTGCCTACAGTAGGGGCTACACCTTC. Protein sequence: CASSAYSRGYTF.